This T cell receptor (beta chain) was recovered during a study of yellow fever vaccine responses in identical twins. TCRdb recomputed calls from the RT-PCR reads with MiXCR, one row per CDR3 protein. Of 20,000 to 25,000 distinct CDR3 sequences in the sample, 60% to 80% were seen once. Of note for this clonotype: Its antigen is not identified.

Study results and caveats: Reportedly, the T cell response mounted by twins to vaccine seemed partly convergent, partly personalized.

The sequence derives from a woman younger than 30 who received the yellow fever vaccine. Sequenced here: T cells from blood (PBMCs), unsorted or a sorted subset (not recorded which), sampled before or after yellow fever vaccination (not recorded which).

The DNA for the CDR3 is TGTGCCACCCGGGACAGGGGATCCACTAATGAAAAACTGTTTTTT. This encodes CATRDRGSTNEKLFF. The genes are TRBV6-1 and TRBJ1-4; 10 bases line up with TRBD1. The ends lost 10 bases at V and 2 bases at J; junction bases unmatched: 7. This CDR3 contains 15 residues. Germline values: CDR1 MNHNS, CDR2 SASEGT.